This TCR beta chain was captured by sequencing in a study of Ad26.COV2.S vaccination and SARS-CoV-2 variants. Study-wide results and caveats: In vaccinated individuals, spike-specific CD8+ and CD4+ T cell responses reportedly displayed substantial breadth.

Sequenced by immunoSEQ multiplex PCR; TCRdb stores in-frame clones only, minus some. The data show fewer than 600,000 clones, 80% to 90% seen once. The CDR3 loop spans 16 amino acids. Germline V lookup: CDR1 WNHNN, CDR2 SYGVQD (reference sequence). Between the trimmed V and J ends, which lost 1 base and 2 bases, there was a span of 13 bases. Treatment here: over 15 received Ad26.COV2.S at low or high dose, single or two shots; five or six received placebo; per-sample allocation not given. The investigators took samples on day 63 after the first vaccine or placebo injection. The donor's status was that of an adult aged 18-55 years in Boston. Wuhan-strain SARS-CoV-2 spike was expressed by the Ad26 vector that made up the vaccine. Regarding this clone: Its antigen remains unidentified.

The sequencing here drew on peripheral blood, taken in a trial of Ad26.COV2.S vaccine versus placebo. The TCR comes from a person aged 18-65 years who received the Ad26.COV2.S COVID-19 vaccine or a placebo. This sequence joins TRBV10-1 and TRBJ2-3; D not certain. CDR3 DNA sequence: TGCGCCAGCAGTGAGTTGGGCTTGGGATACACAGATACGCAGTATTTT. Protein: CASSELGLGYTDTQYF.